This T cell receptor beta chain was retrieved from a study of CD8 T cell repertoires and HIV-1 epitope variants (dated by TCRdb to the early 2020s). Study-wide context: Twenty-five peptides representing autologous and known Gag and Nef epitope variants were each used to stimulate T cells in separate culture wells. Among the control conditions were a peptide pool of CMV, EBV and flu, the Ebola AY9 epitope serving as a negative control, and a well with no peptide. Three Gag epitope families and Nef HW9 and YT9 were included among the tested epitopes. T cells were enriched using the EasySep Human T Cell Enrichment Kit and then co-cultured with an equal number of autologous T cell-negative cells acting as antigen-presenting cells. Cultures were maintained for 9 to 11 days in IMDM with gentamicin, and half-media changes adding IL-2, IL-7 and IL-15 were performed on days 3 and 7. A 1M T cell aliquot was kept as an uncultured baseline condition, separate from the approximately 80 T cell cultures. A total of 83 T cell cultures were run, with each culture condition done in triplicate except for one peptide, which was done in duplicate.

With respect to this clone: The clone's antigen remains unknown. The record has no base qualities; no much larger clone is one base away.

The EasySep Human CD8+ T Cell Enrichment Kit was used on day 10 to isolate CD8+ T cells from every culture. What the authors observed across the whole study: The study identified roughly ten antigen-specific TCR beta clonotypes, more than five of which appeared to be cross-reactive for autologous or known escape epitope variants. Five clonotypes recognized the Nef KF9 family and one the HW9 family, with no responses to the TAALDMSHF plasma variant. The assay could identify only TCR beta chains and pointed to proliferation in response to antigen, not to T cell function or cytokine profile.

TCR beta CDR3 regions were sequenced at survey depth on the immunoSEQ platform. The QIAamp DNA micro kit was used to extract genomic DNA from every cultured and uncultured CD8+ T cell population. The paper's processing steps were these. Samples with fewer than 5,000 productive reads were excluded, which removed about 7% of the roughly 75 HIV peptide-stimulated cultures. A MANAFEST web app trimmed sequences to CDR3 and removed nonproductive sequences, CDR3s under 5 amino acids, and those not starting C or ending F/W. For a clonotype to count as antigen-specific, the clonotype had to expand relative to the no-peptide control in at least 2 of 3 replicates at FDR 0.01, and only within one epitope family. Specific clonotypes also needed at least fivefold higher frequency than in wells stimulated with peptides from other epitope families. TCRdb carries this immuneACCESS record with in-frame sequences only. Its versions omit some clonotypes, under half of them owing to an unresolved V gene in the studies checked, with the rest unexplained. From that table come the V and J calls and clone size; the DNA was used to work out D and trimming. Within this sample are under 5,000 clones, with about 70% of them counted one time only. The ten largest clonotypes hold around two fifths of the sample.

Sequencing input: cultured CD8+ T cells derived from PBMCs. This sequence was found in a male donor with HIV.

For the CDR3, the sequence is CASSLSMAVTGELFF. The base sequence is TGTGCCAGCAGTTTATCGATGGCGGTAACCGGGGAGCTGTTTTTT. The chain employs TRBV27 and TRBJ2-2; no D gene can be assigned with confidence. V sheds 0 bases and J sheds 5 bases, leaving 10 bases between their ends. Taken from cysteine to phenylalanine, the CDR3 has 15 residues. Kept here is only the CDR3 DNA, which spans 45 bases and is read in frame from base 1. The germline V gene encodes CDR1 MNHEY and CDR2 SMNVEV (reference sequence).